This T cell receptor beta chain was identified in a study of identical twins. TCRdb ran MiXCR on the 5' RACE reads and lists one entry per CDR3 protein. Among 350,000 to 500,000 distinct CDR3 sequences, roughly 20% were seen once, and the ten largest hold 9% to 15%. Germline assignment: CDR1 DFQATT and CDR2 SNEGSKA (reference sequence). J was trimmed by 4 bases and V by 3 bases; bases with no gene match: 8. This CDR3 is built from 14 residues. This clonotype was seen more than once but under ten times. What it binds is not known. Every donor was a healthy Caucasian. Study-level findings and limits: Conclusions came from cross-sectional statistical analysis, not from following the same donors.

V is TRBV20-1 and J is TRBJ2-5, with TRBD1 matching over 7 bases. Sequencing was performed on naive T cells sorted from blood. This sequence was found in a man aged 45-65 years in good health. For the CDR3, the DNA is TGCAGTGCTAGCCCTGAGGGGGCAGTAGAGACCCAGTACTTC. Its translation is CSASPEGAVETQYF.